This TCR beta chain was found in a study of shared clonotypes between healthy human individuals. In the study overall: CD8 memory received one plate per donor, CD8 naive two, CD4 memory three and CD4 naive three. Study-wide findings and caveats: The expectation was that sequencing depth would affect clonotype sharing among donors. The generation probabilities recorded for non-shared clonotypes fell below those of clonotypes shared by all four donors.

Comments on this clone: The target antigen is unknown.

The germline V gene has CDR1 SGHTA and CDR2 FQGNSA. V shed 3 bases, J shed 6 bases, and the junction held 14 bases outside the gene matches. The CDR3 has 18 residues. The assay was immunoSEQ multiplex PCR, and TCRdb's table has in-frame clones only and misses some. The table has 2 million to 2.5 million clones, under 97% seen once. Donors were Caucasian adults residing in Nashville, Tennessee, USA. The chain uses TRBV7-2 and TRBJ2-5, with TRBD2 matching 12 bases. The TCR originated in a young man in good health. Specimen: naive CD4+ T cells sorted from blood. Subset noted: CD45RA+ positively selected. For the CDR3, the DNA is TGTGCCAGCAGCTTCTCCGCGACTAGCGGGAGCGGGTTAAAGACCCAGTACTTC. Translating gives CASSFSATSGSGLKTQYF.